The 16 T cell receptor beta chains below all came from one sample that was sequenced in a study of T cell changes during pregnancy in multiple sclerosis. Clones were sequenced by immunoSEQ multiplex PCR, and TCRdb holds only the in-frame ones, with some missing. This table holds roughly 40,000 clones, about 95% found once. Sequenced here: peripheral blood, sampled in the third trimester of pregnancy. Receptors originate from a female donor with multiple sclerosis, enrolled in a pregnancy study.

The V and J genes are TRBV19 and TRBJ2-2; 10 bases are shared with TRBD1. Germline loops: CDR1 LNHDA, CDR2 SQIVND (reference sequence). V dropped 3 bases and J dropped 2; count of bases not matched to a gene: 3. The CDR3 contains 16 residues. CDR3 DNA sequence: TGTGCCAGTAGTATGGGGACAGGGGTAAACACCGGGGAGCTGTTTTTT. It is translated as CASSMGTGVNTGELFF.

The chain has TRBV7-2 and TRBJ2-2, with 7 positions matching TRBD1. Trimming at V came to 3 bases and at J to 6 bases, leaving 10 bases not matched to a gene. Per germline, CDR1 SGHTA and CDR2 FQGNSA. The CDR3 length is 16 residues. CDR3 in DNA: TGTGCCAGCAGCTTGCTGACAGGGTGGGGTCCCGGGGAGCTGTTTTTT. Its translation: CASSLLTGWGPGELFF.

V and J are TRBV5-6 and TRBJ2-5; D not resolved. The V gene's germline CDR1 is SGHDT and CDR2 YYEEEE. The V and J ends lost 5 bases and 7 bases respectively, with 18 bases between them. This CDR3 comprises 14 residues. The CDR3 DNA reads TGTGCCAGCAGGATCGACTGGGTCGGTGGGACCCAGTACTTC. This translates into CASRIDWVGGTQYF.

J is TRBJ1-1 and V is TRBV27; no reliable D call. The CDR3 spans 14 residues. The ends were cut back, 5 bases at V and 5 bases at J, with 15 bases in the middle. The germline V gene encodes CDR1 MNHEY and CDR2 SMNVEV (reference sequence). The CDR3 region is CASSTGYSSTEAFF. The CDR3 DNA reads as TGTGCCAGCAGTACGGGGTATAGTTCGACTGAAGCTTTCTTT.

This chain links TRBV18 with TRBJ1-5, with 7 bases aligning to TRBD1. With 1 base clipped from V and 9 bases from J, the junction kept 9 bases outside the gene matches. Germline assignment: CDR1 KGHSH and CDR2 LQKENI. The CDR3 loop spans 15 amino acids. CDR3 in amino acids: CASSPQQGPEWPQHF. CDR3 nucleotides: TGTGCCAGCTCACCACAACAGGGGCCAGAGTGGCCCCAGCATTTT.

In the case of this clone: This likely comes from a read error, as the CDR3 has no conserved phenylalanine or tryptophan at its end. No DNA is shown, since the ends of the CDR3 on it are uncertain; the CDR3 is the one TCRdb lists. The gene calls are TRBV21-1 and TRBJ2-7; the table calls TRBD2, which could not be checked here. TRBV21-1 is listed as a pseudogene. Ends included, the CDR3 has 10 residues. CDR3 sequence: CASSTRPPSR.

As regards this clone: Its ends do not fully match the called genes, so a read error is possible. The chain is built from TRBV5-6 and TRBJ1-6; D is uncertain. Germline V gives CDR1 SGHDT, CDR2 YYEEEE. This CDR3 region has 14 residues. CDR3 nucleotide sequence: TGTGCCATCAGCTTTCCGGAGTATAATTCACCCCTCCACTTT. This sequence encodes CAISFPEYNSPLHF. Filled out from reference TRBV5-6 and TRBJ1-6, the complete variable domain reads DAGVTQSPTHLIKTRGQQVTLRCSPKSGHDTVSWYQQALGQGPQFIFQYYEEEERQRGNFPDRFSGHQFPNYSSELNVNALLLGDSALYLCAISFPEYNSPLHFGNGTRLTVT.

The V and J genes are TRBV7-6 and TRBJ1-1; D might be TRBD1 (5 bases). The germline V gene encodes CDR1 SGHVS and CDR2 FNYEAQ. The germline V and J ends were trimmed by 5 bases and 4 bases, with 17 bases remaining between them. The CDR3 consists of 15 residues. For the CDR3, the DNA is TGTGCCAGCAGCCCTAGGAGGGGTTCGAGCACTGAAGCTTTCTTT. Its protein product is CASSPRRGSSTEAFF.

The rearrangement uses TRBV10-3 and TRBJ2-1, with D uncertain. Trimming removed 0 bases from V and 10 bases from J, with 4 bases in between. This CDR3 is built from 11 residues. Germline CDR1 ENHRY, CDR2 SYGVKD. CDR3: CAISESREQFF. The DNA of the CDR3 is TGTGCCATCAGTGAGTCACGGGAGCAGTTCTTC.

This clone was recorded once. V is TRBV7-3 and J is TRBJ2-1; 13 nucleotides align to TRBD2. Per germline, CDR1 SGHTA and CDR2 FQGTGA. V shed 5 bases, J shed 7 bases, and the junction held 8 bases outside the gene matches. The CDR3 consists of 16 residues. CDR3 in DNA: TGTGCCAGCAGCCCAAGGACTAGCGGGAGTATAAATGAGCAGTTCTTC. It yields the protein CASSPRTSGSINEQFF.

The gene calls are TRBV29-1 and TRBJ2-2; TRBD1 aligns across 9 bases. The CDR3 runs 15 residues. Germline V gene lookup returns CDR1 SQVTM and CDR2 ANQGSEA. V lost 6 bases and J lost 7; bases outside the gene matches: 12. DNA for the CDR3: TGCAGCGTAGTTAACAGGGGGCCGTTGGGCGGGGAGCTGTTTTTT. The encoded protein is CSVVNRGPLGGELFF.

The chain couples TRBV5-1 to TRBJ2-1; TRBD2 aligns across 8 bases. The CDR3 consists of 15 residues. V lost 4 bases to trimming and J lost 3 bases; unmatched junction nucleotides: 6. The germline gives CDR1 SGHRS, CDR2 YFSETQ. In DNA, the CDR3 is TGCGCCAGCAGCAATAGCGGGGCCGACTACAATGAGCAGTTCTTC. Residues: CASSNSGADYNEQFF.

The chain joins TRBV7-8 to TRBJ1-3; 8 nucleotides align to TRBD1. This CDR3 contains 14 residues. Germline CDR1 and CDR2: SGHVS and FQNEAQ. After removal of 5 bases from V and 3 bases from J, the junction contained 3 bases not matched to a gene. The CDR3 DNA is TGTGCCAGCAGCCAGGGGGCGAATGGAAACACCATATATTTT. Its protein is CASSQGANGNTIYF.

The chain recombines TRBV5-1 with TRBJ2-1; the match to TRBD1 covers 8 bases. J was trimmed by 7 bases and V by 4 bases; bases with no gene match: 10. The CDR3 spans 15 residues. Germline lookup yields CDR1 SGHRS and CDR2 YFSETQ. CDR3 in DNA: TGCGCCAGCAGCCCGCACCTAAGACAGGGGAATGAGCAGTTCTTC. Amino acid sequence: CASSPHLRQGNEQFF.

This chain joins TRBV6-6 and TRBJ2-7; 11 bases are shared with TRBD1. Germline-derived CDR1 and CDR2 are MNHNY and SVGAGI (reference sequence). This CDR3 spans 15 amino acids. The V and J ends lost 0 bases and 4 bases, in that order; junction bases with no gene match: 2. For the CDR3, the DNA is TGTGCCAGCAGTTACTCAGGGACAGGGGGATACGAGCAGTACTTC. It yields the protein CASSYSGTGGYEQYF.

The chain links TRBV27 to TRBJ1-4; 9 bases are shared with TRBD1. Germline CDR1 is MNHEY and CDR2 is SMNVEV (reference sequence). The CDR3 has 15 residues. Trimming took 2 bases from V and 7 from J; bases not matched to a gene: 5. CDR3 DNA sequence: TGTGCCAGCAGTTTAAGGGGACAGGGTTTTGAAAAACTGTTTTTT. Residues: CASSLRGQGFEKLFF.